This TCR beta chain emerged from a study of T cell responses to AZD1222 COVID-19 vaccine. Second-dose groups at about 4 or about 12 weeks were pooled. Study results and limitations: The reported proportion of spike-specific TCRs targeting unmutated variant regions was nearly half. It should be noted that donors were predominantly white British and more often female, and clonal diversity was possibly underestimated. The peak T cell response came first, and repertoires were sampled only after it.

For this clone: Its antigen is undetermined.

Data came from immunoSEQ multiplex PCR; TCRdb stores just in-frame clones and leaves some out. The sample comprises around 170,000 clones, around 90% of which are singletons, and about 2.1% rests with the top ten. Germline CDR1 SSHAT, CDR2 FNYEAQ (reference sequence). The CDR3 is 15 amino acids. With 5 bases clipped from V and 8 bases from J, the junction kept 9 bases outside the gene matches. The rearrangement joins TRBV7-7 to TRBJ2-7, with TRBD2 identical over 13 bases. Source: peripheral blood, taken 28 days after the second AZD1222 dose. This TCR derives from an adult who received the AZD1222 COVID-19 vaccine. The CDR3 sequence is CASSAGTSGTSKQYF. CDR3 sequence (DNA): TGTGCCAGCAGCGCCGGGACTAGCGGGACATCGAAGCAGTACTTC.